These 26 T cell receptor beta chains came from one sample sequenced in a study of T cell changes during pregnancy in multiple sclerosis (dated by TCRdb to between 2019 and 2020). The library came from the immunoSEQ multiplex PCR assay. The table was pulled from immuneACCESS by TCRdb, which kept in-frame rearrangements only. Such tables lose some clones; where checked, under half of the loss comes from unresolved V genes, and the rest has no known cause. For this sample there are roughly 79,000 clones; roughly 95% appear just once. The ten largest account for about 0.69% of the sample. The sample was peripheral blood, taken in the second trimester of pregnancy. The receptors originated from a female donor in good health, enrolled as a control in a pregnancy study.

This chain uses TRBV18 with TRBJ2-5, with TRBD2 identical over 9 bases. V was pared by 6 bases and J by 2 bases, with 4 bases of the junction left unmatched. The V gene's germline CDR1 is KGHSH and CDR2 LQKENI. The CDR3 runs to 14 residues. CDR3 nucleotide sequence: TGTGCCAGCTCCCCAGCGGGGGGACAAGAGACCCAGTACTTC. This sequence encodes CASSPAGGQETQYF. The full variable domain, completed using reference TRBV18 and TRBJ2-5, is NAGVMQNPRHLVRRRGQEARLRCSPMKGHSHVYWYRQLPEEGLKFMVYLQKENIIDESGMPKERFSAEFPKEGPSILRIQQVVRGDSAAYFCASSPAGGQETQYFGPGTRLLVL.

The chain employs TRBV30 and TRBJ1-1; tentative D call: TRBD1 (5 bases). This CDR3 comprises 15 residues. CDR1 and CDR2 (germline): GTSNPN, SVGIG (reference sequence). Trimming left V 6 bases short and J 0 bases short, with 17 bases between. The DNA for the CDR3 is TGTGCCTGCCATGCGAGGACATATATGAACACTGAAGCTTTCTTT. Its protein product is CACHARTYMNTEAFF.

The rearrangement uses TRBV29-1 and TRBJ1-1; D may be TRBD1 (6 bases). Germline V gene sequence: CDR1 SQVTM, CDR2 ANQGSEA. V gave up 4 bases and J gave up 3 bases, with 12 bases separating them. This CDR3 is built from 13 residues. The DNA of the CDR3 is TGCAGCGTTGGGATTCAGGGGTACACTGAAGCTTTCTTT. It encodes CSVGIQGYTEAFF. Based on the CDR3 plus reference TRBV29-1 and TRBJ1-1, the full variable domain is SAVISQKPSRDICQRGTSLTIQCQVDSQVTMMFWYRQQPGQSLTLIATANQGSEATYESGFVIDKFPISRPNLTFSTLTVSNMSPEDSSIYLCSVGIQGYTEAFFGQGTRLTVV.

The rearrangement uses TRBV7-2 and TRBJ2-3, with TRBD2 as a possible D gene (7 bases). The CDR3 runs 15 residues. CDR1 and CDR2 (germline): SGHTA, FQGNSA. Trimming removed 0 bases from V and 4 bases from J, with 11 bases in between. The CDR3 sequence is CASSLAGGPPDTQYF. As DNA, the CDR3 is TGTGCCAGCAGCTTAGCGGGGGGGCCCCCAGATACGCAGTATTTT.

The CDR3 sequence: CASSQVLGQGGVPLHF. The CDR3 coding sequence is TGCGCCAGCAGCCAAGTTTTAGGACAGGGAGGAGTACCCCTCCACTTT. The genes are TRBV4-1 and TRBJ1-6, with 8 bases aligning to TRBD1. Germline V lookup: CDR1 MGHRA, CDR2 YSYEKL. The CDR3 totals 16 residues. With 1 base clipped from V and 12 bases from J, the junction kept 11 bases outside the gene matches.

The CDR3 nucleotides read TGTGCCAGCAGTTACCTCTTGACAGGGGGGAACACTGAAGCTTTCTTT. As protein: CASSYLLTGGNTEAFF. The chain links TRBV6-5 to TRBJ1-1, with TRBD1 identical over 9 bases. The germline V gene encodes CDR1 MNHEY and CDR2 SVGAGI. The CDR3 spans 16 residues. V was clipped by 2 bases and J by 1 base; unmatched bases: 5.

V is TRBV4-3 and J is TRBJ1-1; D ambiguous. Germline CDR1 and CDR2: LGHNA and YSLEER. V lost 1 base and J lost 3, with 6 bases in between. This CDR3 comprises 13 residues. The chain's CDR3 is CASSQVGDTEAFF. The CDR3 coding sequence is TGCGCCAGCAGCCAAGTCGGGGACACTGAAGCTTTCTTT.

The V gene is TRBV5-8, the J gene TRBJ1-5, with 7 bases lining up with TRBD1. With V trimmed by 4 bases and J by 5 bases, 12 bases remained unmatched. Germline values: CDR1 SGHTS, CDR2 YDEGEE. The CDR3 has 16 residues. This CDR3 reads CASSATFGQVHQPQHF. The CDR3 DNA reads TGTGCCAGCAGCGCGACTTTTGGACAGGTTCATCAGCCCCAGCATTTT.

V gene TRBV18 combines with J gene TRBJ1-4; D uncertain. Germline V gives CDR1 KGHSH, CDR2 LQKENI. The V gene lost 3 bases and the J gene lost 8 bases, with 19 bases spanning the gap. The length of the CDR3 is 16 residues. CDR3 DNA sequence: TGTGCCAGCTCACCGAGCGCGAGAGGGCGAGTCGAAAAACTGTTTTTT. It yields the protein CASSPSARGRVEKLFF.

This rearrangement joins TRBV6-1 to TRBJ1-1; D is perhaps TRBD1 (5 bases). The V gene lost 2 bases and the J gene lost 1 base, with 17 bases spanning the gap. The CDR3 is 17 residues long. Germline V gene sequence: CDR1 MNHNS, CDR2 SASEGT. The CDR3: CASSEWSPDQGNTEAFF. The CDR3 DNA is TGTGCCAGCAGTGAATGGTCCCCGGACCAGGGGAACACTGAAGCTTTCTTT.

The V gene is TRBV7-9, the J gene TRBJ1-2; D unresolved. From germline, CDR1 is SEHNR and CDR2 FQNEAQ (reference sequence). This CDR3 region has 15 residues. V was shortened by 1 base and J by 0 bases, with 9 bases between the two germline ends. The DNA of the CDR3 is TGTGCCAGCAGCTTAGACAGAATAGCTAACTATGGCTACACCTTC. It encodes CASSLDRIANYGYTF.

This clone showed up just once. The chain has TRBV25-1 and TRBJ1-6; TRBD1 matches 8 bases. In germline, CDR1 is MGHDK, CDR2 SYGVNS. V was clipped by 7 bases and J by 10 bases; unmatched bases: 6. The CDR3 is made up of 13 amino acids. The CDR3 here is CASIGQGFSPLHF. The CDR3 DNA is TGTGCCAGCATCGGACAGGGTTTCTCACCCCTCCACTTT.

The chain carries TRBV6-5 and TRBJ1-2; perhaps TRBD1 as D (5 bases). V lost 6 bases to trimming and J lost 5 bases, with 19 bases between them. The germline V gene has CDR1 MNHEY and CDR2 SVGAGI. The CDR3 consists of 15 residues. CDR3 nucleotide sequence: TGTGCCAGCAGCTATGGGACTGGCGCACGGTATGGCTACACCTTC. It specifies CASSYGTGARYGYTF.

The chain carries TRBV29-1 and TRBJ2-3; D perhaps matches TRBD2 (5 bases). Germline CDR1 SQVTM, CDR2 ANQGSEA. V gave up 7 bases and J gave up 6 bases, with 23 bases separating them. This CDR3 is 15 amino acids long. Written as DNA, the CDR3 is TGCAGCGGGAGAGGACTGGGAGCGGAGTGGGATACGCAGTATTTT. Translated, it gives CSGRGLGAEWDTQYF.

The CDR3 DNA reads as TGTGCCAGCAGTTACTTAACGGACAGGCACTATGGCTACACCTTC. Amino acid sequence: CASSYLTDRHYGYTF. V and J are TRBV6-5 and TRBJ1-2; TRBD1 matches at 7 bases. CDR1 and CDR2 from the germline V gene are MNHEY and SVGAGI. The CDR3 consists of 15 residues. V shed 1 base and J 3 bases; nucleotides not matched to a gene: 5.

This chain uses TRBV2 with TRBJ2-1; 11 nucleotides match TRBD2. The CDR3 spans 16 residues. The germline gives CDR1 SNHLY, CDR2 FYNNEI. J lost 4 bases, V lost 5 bases, and 7 bases had no gene match. The CDR3 DNA is TGTGCCAGCAGTACTACGACTAGCGGGACTTACAATGAGCAGTTCTTC. It encodes CASSTTTSGTYNEQFF. The full variable domain, with the rest looked up from reference TRBV2 and TRBJ2-1, is EPEVTQTPSHQVTQMGQEVILRCVPISNHLYFYWYRQILGQKVEFLVSFYNNEISEKSEIFDDQFSVERPDGSNFTLKIRSTKLEDSAMYFCASSTTTSGTYNEQFFGPGTRLTVL.

The DNA of the CDR3 is TGTGCCAGCAGCAAAGCGCTTTATGAGGGGAACACTGAAGCTTTCTTT. Amino acids: CASSKALYEGNTEAFF. V gene TRBV21-1 combines with J gene TRBJ1-1. TRBV21-1 is a pseudogene segment. The CDR3 has 16 residues.

CDR3 sequence: CASSLTKTGSPLYGYTF. CDR3 DNA: TGTGCCAGCAGCTTAACGAAAACAGGGTCCCCTCTCTATGGCTACACCTTC. The chain recombines TRBV7-3 with TRBJ1-2; tentative D call: TRBD1 (6 bases). The CDR3 loop spans 17 amino acids. The germline CDR1 and CDR2 sequences are SGHTA and FQGTGA. Between the trimmed V and J ends, which lost 0 bases and 4 bases, there was a span of 18 bases.

The V gene is TRBV6-1, the J gene TRBJ2-7; 7 bases line up with TRBD1. V trimming: 8 bases; J trimming: 6 bases; junction bases outside the gene matches: 4. CDR3 size: 11 residues. Germline values: CDR1 MNHNS, CDR2 SASEGT. The CDR3 here is CASVDRVEQYF. In nucleotides, the CDR3 is TGTGCCAGCGTCGACAGGGTCGAGCAGTACTTC.

The chain joins TRBV27 to TRBJ1-4; 10 nucleotides match TRBD1. Trimming removed 2 bases from V and 8 bases from J; junction bases left unmatched: 11. The CDR3 sequence is 17 residues long. Germline V gene lookup returns CDR1 MNHEY and CDR2 SMNVEV (reference sequence). CDR3 nucleotide sequence: TGTGCCAGCAGTTTAAGGGGACAGGGGTTTCGGAGCGAAAAACTGTTTTTT. This gives the protein CASSLRGQGFRSEKLFF.

V and J are TRBV11-3 and TRBJ2-1; 7 nucleotides align to TRBD2. This CDR3 is 13 amino acids long. Germline V gene data show CDR1 as SGHNT and CDR2 as YENEEA. The J segment lost 7 bases and the V segment lost 5 bases, leaving 5 bases of the junction unmatched. Here the CDR3 reads CASSPWGGNEQFF. CDR3 DNA: TGTGCCAGCAGCCCCTGGGGGGGGAATGAGCAGTTCTTC.

V usage is TRBV27 and J usage is TRBJ1-5, with TRBD1 matching 7 bases. Germline values: CDR1 MNHEY, CDR2 SMNVEV (reference sequence). The V gene end was trimmed by 5 bases and the J gene end by 0 bases; junction bases not matched to a gene: 10. CDR3 length equals 17 residues. The CDR3 DNA reads as TGTGCCAGCAGTAGGACAGGAGACTCCTATAGCAATCAGCCCCAGCATTTT. This sequence encodes CASSRTGDSYSNQPQHF.

The sample holds one count of this clone. The chain carries TRBV18 and TRBJ2-1; a weak D match, TRBD2 (7 bases). The V end lost 0 bases, the J end lost 1 base, and 16 bases lay between the germline ends. Germline V gives CDR1 KGHSH, CDR2 LQKENI. The CDR3 has 18 residues. CDR3 DNA sequence: TGTGCCAGCTCACCACCGTCCGGCGGGGGCGCATCCTACAATGAGCAGTTCTTC. Translated: CASSPPSGGGASYNEQFF.

The V and J genes are TRBV19 and TRBJ2-7; tentative D call: TRBD2 (7 bases). V was pared by 1 base and J by 2 bases, with 15 bases between. The CDR3 consists of 16 residues. The V gene's germline CDR1 is LNHDA and CDR2 SQIVND (reference sequence). The DNA for the CDR3 is TGTGCCAGTAGTATAGCCGGAGGGGGGGCGGCCTACGAGCAGTACTTC. This translates into CASSIAGGGAAYEQYF.

The table lists this clone with a count of one. The V and J genes are TRBV9 and TRBJ2-7; possible D gene TRBD1, 5 bases. Trimming stripped 1 base from V and 5 bases from J, with 16 bases between. Per germline, CDR1 SGDLS and CDR2 YYNGEE. There are 15 residues in the CDR3. DNA of the CDR3: TGTGCCAGCAGCGTACACCAGGGCGTAATCAACGAGCAGTACTTC. Translation: CASSVHQGVINEQYF.

This chain connects TRBV19 to TRBJ1-5; 7 bases map to TRBD1. Germline V CDR1 and CDR2: LNHDA, SQIVND (reference sequence). CDR3 length: 14 amino acids. V dropped 9 bases and J dropped 7; count of bases not matched to a gene: 12. The CDR3 DNA sequence: TGTGCCAGCGTCACAAGGGGGCTGGGACAGCCCCAGCATTTT. It codes for CASVTRGLGQPQHF. The variable domain in full, with the rest retrieved from reference TRBV19 and TRBJ1-5, is DGGITQSPKYLFRKEGQNVTLSCEQNLNHDAMYWYRQDPGQGLRLIYYSQIVNDFQKGDIAEGYSVSREKKESFPLTVTSAQKNPTAFYLCASVTRGLGQPQHFGDGTRLSIL.